These T cell receptor beta chains were read from a single sample in a study of naive and memory T cell subsets. TCRdb independently ran MiXCR on the UMI-ligation and nested PCR reads; one entry per CDR3 protein. The table has about 82,000 distinct CDR3 sequences, approximately 10% seen once. Source material: naive CD8+ T cells from blood. Receptors were obtained from a human donor in good health. Each CDR3 is given with its conserved first and last residue. Part of the rows lack a size; the others show once, few, many or a class for expanded clones.

V	size	length	J	CDR3
TRBV29-1	many	11	TRBJ1-1	CSVEGGAEAFF
TRBV29-1	few	16	TRBJ2-3	CSVGPRQNPRPDTQYF
TRBV6-2/TRBV6-3	-	12	TRBJ2-1	CASSYSLNEQFF
TRBV20-1	few	15	TRBJ2-5	CSASGVAGASTTQYF
TRBV14	many	17	TRBJ2-1	CASSQDTSLRPRDEQFF
TRBV2	many	13	TRBJ2-3	CASISARTDTQYF
TRBV15	many	15	TRBJ2-3	CATSRALDRTDTQYF
TRBV6-6	-	14	TRBJ1-3	CASSPTPSGNTIYF
TRBV5-1	few	16	TRBJ2-1	CASSLWAGGTTNEQFF
TRBV2	few	15	TRBJ2-2	CASIAGGPNTGELFF
TRBV7-9	few	15	TRBJ1-1	CASSFLSGAATEAFF
TRBV20-1	-	15	TRBJ2-3	CSARDGGTSTDTQYF
TRBV6-1	-	12	TRBJ1-5	CASNSGNQPQHF
TRBV6-6	-	15	TRBJ1-4	CASSYSTGGGEKLFF
TRBV25-1	few	16	TRBJ1-4	CASSEYSVRVREKLFF
TRBV14	-	15	TRBJ1-5	CASSQATVSNQPQHF
TRBV28	many	16	TRBJ2-3	CASSDTILVHTDTQYF
TRBV7-9	-	14	TRBJ2-5	CASSFSGSAETQYF
TRBV10-1	few	12	TRBJ2-1	CASSQRVNEQFF
TRBV7-9	-	14	TRBJ1-4	CASSLPSFGEELFF
TRBV6-1	-	15	TRBJ2-4	CASSELVTAKNIQYF
TRBV20-1	many	16	TRBJ2-5	CSARDIQSGSEETQYF
TRBV7-2	few	16	TRBJ2-7	CASSPLSGQKSYEQYF
TRBV5-1	few	15	TRBJ2-1	CASGPPRAGYNEQFF
TRBV10-3	few	13	TRBJ2-1	CAISGVGADEQFF
TRBV14	few	15	TRBJ2-5	CASSPSRGTQETQYF
TRBV5-1	many	15	TRBJ2-5	CASSLGLAGGETQYF
TRBV20-1	few	15	TRBJ2-7	CSARSPRDTSYEQYF
TRBV23-1	many	16	TRBJ2-1	CASSHPRGPGYNEQFF
TRBV5-4	-	12	TRBJ2-7	CASSWDSGEQYF
TRBV6-2/TRBV6-3	few	12	TRBJ2-7	CASSPMVRVQYF
TRBV27	few	17	TRBJ1-2	CASSPLSGRSVNYGYTF
TRBV29-1	-	14	TRBJ2-7	CSGVRRASAYEQYF
TRBV15	many	15	TRBJ2-7	CATSRDRLAAYEQYF
TRBV6-5	many	13	TRBJ1-1	CASSSAVNTEAFF
TRBV6-6	-	16	TRBJ1-1	CASSDTSQGLNTEAFF
TRBV30	-	11	TRBJ2-7	CAWSGGYEQYF
TRBV7-9	few	16	TRBJ2-3	CASSGPGLSAGDTQYF
TRBV20-1	many	14	TRBJ1-4	CSATGGTTNEKLFF
TRBV28	-	16	TRBJ1-4	CASSPPAEGTNEKLFF
TRBV12-3/TRBV12-4	-	14	TRBJ2-7	CASSLAGNHYEQYF
TRBV6-6	many	13	TRBJ2-1	CATAPGSYNEQFF
TRBV7-8	few	18	TRBJ2-1	CASSLAARGSYSYNEQFF
TRBV10-3	-	12	TRBJ2-7	CAISETGGEQYF
TRBV2	many	13	TRBJ2-3	CASSQGPTDTQYF
TRBV7-9	many	13	TRBJ1-6	CASSFGADSPLHF
TRBV6-5	few	11	TRBJ1-1	CASSYGVRAFF
TRBV4-1	few	16	TRBJ1-1	CASSQALMQGGTEAFF
TRBV7-9	-	13	TRBJ2-7	CASSPTSSYEQYF
TRBV10-2	-	15	TRBJ2-3	CASSGTLGGTDTQYF
TRBV20-1	few	15	TRBJ2-1	CSARDWEVANNEQFF
TRBV19	many	14	TRBJ2-1	CASSGTSGHNEQFF
TRBV4-2	few	17	TRBJ2-3	CASSRREEAGGADTQYF